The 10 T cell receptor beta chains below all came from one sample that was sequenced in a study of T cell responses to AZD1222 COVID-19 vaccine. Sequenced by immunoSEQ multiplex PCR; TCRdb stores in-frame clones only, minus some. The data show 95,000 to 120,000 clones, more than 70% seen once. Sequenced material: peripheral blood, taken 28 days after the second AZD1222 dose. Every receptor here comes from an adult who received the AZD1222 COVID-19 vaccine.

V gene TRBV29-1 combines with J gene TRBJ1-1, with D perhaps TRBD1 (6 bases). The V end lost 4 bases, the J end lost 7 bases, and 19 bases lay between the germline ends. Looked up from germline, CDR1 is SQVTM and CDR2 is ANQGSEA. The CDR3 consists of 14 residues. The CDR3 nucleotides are TGCAGCGTTGGAAGGCAGGGTTTAGGGGGTGAAGCTTTCTTT. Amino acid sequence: CSVGRQGLGGEAFF.

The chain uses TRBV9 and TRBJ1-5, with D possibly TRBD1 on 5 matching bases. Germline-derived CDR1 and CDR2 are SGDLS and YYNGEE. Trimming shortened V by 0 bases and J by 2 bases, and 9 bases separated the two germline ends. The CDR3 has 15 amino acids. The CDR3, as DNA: TGTGCCAGCAGCGTAGAGAGAGGGGGCAATCAGCCCCAGCATTTT. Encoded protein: CASSVERGGNQPQHF.

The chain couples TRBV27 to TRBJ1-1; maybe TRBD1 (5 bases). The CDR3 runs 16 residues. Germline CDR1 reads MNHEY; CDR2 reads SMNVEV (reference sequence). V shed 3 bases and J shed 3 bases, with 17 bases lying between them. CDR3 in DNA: TGTGCCAGCAGTTTCGCGGGGGGAGGACGGTACACTGAAGCTTTCTTT. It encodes CASSFAGGGRYTEAFF.

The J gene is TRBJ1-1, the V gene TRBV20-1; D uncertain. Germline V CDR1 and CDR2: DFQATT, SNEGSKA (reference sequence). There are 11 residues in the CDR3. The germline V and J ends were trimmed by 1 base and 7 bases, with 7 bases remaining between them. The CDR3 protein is CSARASGEAFF. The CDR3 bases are TGCAGTGCTAGAGCGTCGGGTGAAGCTTTCTTT.

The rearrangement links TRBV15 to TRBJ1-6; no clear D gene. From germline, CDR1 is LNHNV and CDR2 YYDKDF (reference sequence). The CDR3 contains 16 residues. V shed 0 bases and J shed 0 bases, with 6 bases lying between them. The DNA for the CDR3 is TGTGCCACCAGCAGAGACCGAAGCTCCTATAATTCACCCCTCCACTTT. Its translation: CATSRDRSSYNSPLHF.

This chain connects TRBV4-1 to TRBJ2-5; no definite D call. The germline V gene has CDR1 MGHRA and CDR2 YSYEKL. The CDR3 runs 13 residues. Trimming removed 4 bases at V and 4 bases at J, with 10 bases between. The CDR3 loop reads CASSPRPAETQYF. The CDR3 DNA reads TGCGCCAGCAGCCCAAGGCCGGCAGAGACCCAGTACTTC.

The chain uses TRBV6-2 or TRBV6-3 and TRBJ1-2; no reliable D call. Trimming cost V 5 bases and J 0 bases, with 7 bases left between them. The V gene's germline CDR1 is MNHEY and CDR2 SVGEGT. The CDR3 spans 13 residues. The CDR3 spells CASSPRANYGYTF. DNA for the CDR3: TGTGCCAGCAGTCCCCGAGCTAACTATGGCTACACCTTC.

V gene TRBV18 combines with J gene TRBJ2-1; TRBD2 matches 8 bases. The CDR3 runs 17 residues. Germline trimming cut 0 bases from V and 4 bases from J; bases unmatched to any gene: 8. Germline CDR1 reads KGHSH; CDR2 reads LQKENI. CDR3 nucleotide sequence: TGTGCCAGCTCACCACCTATGAGCGGGGGCCTGTACAATGAGCAGTTCTTC. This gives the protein CASSPPMSGGLYNEQFF. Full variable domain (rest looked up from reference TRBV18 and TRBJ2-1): NAGVMQNPRHLVRRRGQEARLRCSPMKGHSHVYWYRQLPEEGLKFMVYLQKENIIDESGMPKERFSAEFPKEGPSILRIQQVVRGDSAAYFCASSPPMSGGLYNEQFFGPGTRLTVL.

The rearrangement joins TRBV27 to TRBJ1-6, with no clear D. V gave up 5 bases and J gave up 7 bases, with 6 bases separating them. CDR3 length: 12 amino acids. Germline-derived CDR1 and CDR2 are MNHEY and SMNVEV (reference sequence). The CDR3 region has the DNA TGTGCCAGCAGTCTAATAAATTCACCCCTCCACTTT. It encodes CASSLINSPLHF.

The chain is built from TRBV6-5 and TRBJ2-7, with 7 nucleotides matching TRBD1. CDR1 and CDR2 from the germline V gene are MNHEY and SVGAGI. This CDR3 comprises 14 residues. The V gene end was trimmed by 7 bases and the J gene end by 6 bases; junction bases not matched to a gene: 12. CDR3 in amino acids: CASKQGSYNSEQYF. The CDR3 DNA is TGTGCCAGCAAACAGGGGTCCTACAACAGCGAGCAGTACTTC.